Below are 5 T cell receptor beta chains sequenced from a single sample in a study of blood T cell repertoires in COVID-19. Sequencing was performed with immunoSEQ multiplex PCR; in TCRdb, only in-frame clones are kept and a portion is missing. The top ten hold over 4% of the sample, which has 60,000 to 90,000 clones, roughly 87% seen once. Sequences were obtained from peripheral blood. These receptors were taken from a woman of 80 years or more with active or convalescent COVID-19.

J is TRBJ1-6 and V is TRBV7-9, with TRBD1 matching over 8 bases. In germline, CDR1 is SEHNR, CDR2 FQNEAQ (reference sequence). This CDR3 comprises 16 residues. V trimming: 5 bases; J trimming: 7 bases; junction bases outside the gene matches: 10. The CDR3 is CASSPWTGSSNSPLHF. DNA for the CDR3: TGTGCCAGCAGCCCATGGACAGGGAGCTCGAATTCACCCCTCCACTTT.

This sequence joins TRBV5-6 and TRBJ2-4; tentatively, D is TRBD2 (5 bases). Germline loops: CDR1 SGHDT, CDR2 YYEEEE. V lost 4 bases and J lost 5, with 10 bases in between. The CDR3 sequence is 13 residues long. The CDR3, as DNA: TGTGCCAGCAGCGGGATCGGGGAAAACATTCAGTACTTC. Translated: CASSGIGENIQYF.

The chain joins TRBV21-1 to TRBJ2-7; the table gives TRBD2 as D, unverified against the DNA. TRBV21-1 is a documented pseudogene. This CDR3 has 19 residues. The CDR3 DNA reads as TGTGCCAGCAGCAAAGGTTTGGGTGGTAGCGCCTCTAGCTCCTACGAGCAGTACTTC. This sequence encodes CASSKGLGGSASSSYEQYF.

The chain has TRBV9 and TRBJ2-3, with 8 bases aligning to TRBD2. The V segment lost 0 bases and the J segment 0 bases; nucleotides outside the gene matches: 3. Germline V gene lookup returns CDR1 SGDLS and CDR2 YYNGEE. This CDR3 contains 16 residues. The CDR3 here is CASSVDSGVSTDTQYF. The CDR3 nucleotides read TGTGCCAGCAGCGTAGATAGCGGGGTGAGCACAGATACGCAGTATTTT.

V usage is TRBV6-6 and J usage is TRBJ2-3, with TRBD2 matching over 7 bases. This CDR3 contains 17 residues. Germline V lookup: CDR1 MNHNY, CDR2 SVGAGI (reference sequence). V lost 5 bases to trimming and J lost 0 bases; unmatched junction nucleotides: 11. The CDR3 region has the DNA TGTGCCAGCAGTCTCATGCTAGCGGCCTCTAGCACAGATACGCAGTATTTT. Amino acids: CASSLMLAASSTDTQYF.